One and the same sample provided the 14 T cell receptor beta chains below, sequenced in a study of T cell responses to AZD1222 COVID-19 vaccine. The method was immunoSEQ multiplex PCR; TCRdb's version includes in-frame clones alone and lacks a portion of them. The data contain 140,000 to 150,000 clones, approximately 85% of them singletons. Sequenced material: peripheral blood, taken on day 0 of MenACWY control vaccination. These TCRs come from an adult in good health.

The chain couples TRBV23-1 to TRBJ1-1; no clear D gene. TRBV23-1 is noted as an ORF with a role that remains uncertain. The CDR3 covers 12 residues. The V gene lost 7 bases and the J gene lost 6 bases, with 12 bases spanning the gap. The CDR3 region is CASTPYDPEAFF. For the CDR3, the DNA is TGCGCCAGCACCCCTTACGACCCTGAAGCTTTCTTT.

The rearrangement uses TRBV29-1 and TRBJ2-1, with D uncertain. The V gene lost 6 bases and the J gene lost 6 bases, with 9 bases spanning the gap. This CDR3 spans 11 amino acids. Germline V gene lookup returns CDR1 SQVTM and CDR2 ANQGSEA. CDR3 region: CSVLVFNEQFF. CDR3 nucleotide sequence: TGCAGCGTCCTCGTGTTCAATGAGCAGTTCTTC.

The chain uses TRBV19 and TRBJ1-1; 9 nucleotides align to TRBD1. Germline CDR1 and CDR2: LNHDA and SQIVND (reference sequence). The CDR3 has 15 amino acids. Trimming removed 1 base from V and 5 bases from J; junction bases left unmatched: 5. CDR3 DNA: TGTGCCAGTAGTATAGTCGGGACAGGGAGGACTGAAGCTTTCTTT. Translating it yields CASSIVGTGRTEAFF.

V and J are TRBV2 and TRBJ2-7, with D uncertain. Between the trimmed V and J ends, which lost 1 base and 3 bases, there was a span of 10 bases. The CDR3 has 14 residues. Germline loops: CDR1 SNHLY, CDR2 FYNNEI. The CDR3 loop is CASSEGRRYYEQYF. The CDR3 bases are TGTGCCAGCAGTGAAGGTCGCAGGTACTACGAGCAGTACTTC.

V gene TRBV6-2 or TRBV6-3 combines with J gene TRBJ2-1; D gene ambiguous. CDR3 length equals 15 residues. Germline CDR1 is MNHEY and CDR2 is SVGEGT. The V and J ends lost 5 bases and 0 bases respectively, with 11 bases between them. The CDR3 DNA follows: TGTGCCAGCAGTATACTCCAGAGCTCCTACAATGAGCAGTTCTTC. Translation gives CASSILQSSYNEQFF.

This rearrangement joins TRBV30 to TRBJ2-7; a possible D gene is TRBD1 (6 bases). This CDR3 is built from 14 residues. Germline loops: CDR1 GTSNPN, CDR2 SVGIG (reference sequence). The germline V and J ends were trimmed by 0 bases and 7 bases, with 16 bases remaining between them. The CDR3 DNA reads TGTGCCTGGAGTGTAGATGCCCAGGGGCGGGAGCAGTACGTC. Residues: CAWSVDAQGREQYV.

V gene TRBV5-1 combines with J gene TRBJ1-2; maybe TRBD1 (6 bases). V was clipped by 4 bases and J by 8 bases, with 18 bases between them. This CDR3 has 14 amino acids. Per germline, CDR1 SGHRS and CDR2 YFSETQ. Here the CDR3 reads CASSPRGGLEGYTF. Written as DNA, the CDR3 is TGCGCCAGCAGCCCCCGAGGGGGGTTGGAGGGCTACACCTTC.

V gene TRBV6-5 combines with J gene TRBJ2-5, with 7 bases lining up with TRBD1. CDR1 MNHEY and CDR2 SVGAGI come from the germline V gene. V dropped 7 bases and J dropped 6; count of bases not matched to a gene: 11. The CDR3 is 14 amino acids. CDR3 nucleotides: TGTGCCAGCACCGCGCACAGGGGTTTGAAGACCCAGTACTTC. Translation gives CASTAHRGLKTQYF.

The CDR3 protein is CASNQNLGGYTF. The CDR3 bases are TGTGCCAGCAACCAAAACCTTGGCGGCTACACCTTC. The gene calls are TRBV2 and TRBJ1-2, with no clear D. Per the germline V gene, CDR1 is SNHLY and CDR2 is FYNNEI. The length of the CDR3 is 12 residues. V lost 7 bases to trimming and J lost 8 bases, with 14 bases between them.

The chain employs TRBV5-5 and TRBJ2-2; 9 nucleotides align to TRBD1. Germline trimming cut 0 bases from V and 5 bases from J; bases unmatched to any gene: 5. CDR3 length: 16 amino acids. Per the germline V gene, CDR1 is SGHKS and CDR2 is YYEKEE (reference sequence). The CDR3, as DNA: TGTGCCAGCAGCTTGGGGACAGGGGTTAGGACCGGGGAGCTGTTTTTT. Translation: CASSLGTGVRTGELFF.

The chain employs TRBV7-9 and TRBJ1-4, with a possible D match to TRBD1 (5 bases). Germline CDR1 and CDR2: SEHNR and FQNEAQ (reference sequence). This CDR3 contains 13 residues. The V and J ends lost 3 bases and 7 bases respectively, with 9 bases between them. As DNA, the CDR3 is TGTGCCAGCAGCTTGCAGGGCTCTGAAAAACTGTTTTTT. Translated: CASSLQGSEKLFF.

This sequence joins TRBV20-1 and TRBJ1-1; TRBD1 agrees at 7 bases. Per germline, CDR1 DFQATT and CDR2 SNEGSKA (reference sequence). Germline trimming cut 7 bases from V and 11 bases from J; bases unmatched to any gene: 10. The CDR3 contains 11 residues. CDR3 bases: TGCAGTGAAGGGGGCGCGATGACGGCTTTCTTT. It translates to CSEGGAMTAFF.

This clone was detected only a few times. The chain links TRBV15 to TRBJ2-6; no reliable D call. The V end was cut by 0 bases, the J end by 0 bases, with 6 bases between. The CDR3 is made up of 16 amino acids. Germline lookup yields CDR1 LNHNV and CDR2 YYDKDF (reference sequence). CDR3 protein: CATSREGSSGANVLTF. CDR3 bases: TGTGCCACCAGCAGAGAAGGTAGCTCTGGGGCCAACGTCCTGACTTTC.

The CDR3 loop is CASSPHRAAGVETQYF. CDR3 in DNA: TGTGCCAGCAGTCCGCATAGGGCGGCCGGTGTGGAGACCCAGTACTTC. The chain carries TRBV27 and TRBJ2-5; D unresolved. In germline, CDR1 is MNHEY, CDR2 SMNVEV (reference sequence). The CDR3 is 16 amino acids. V was clipped by 5 bases and J by 5 bases, with 21 bases between them.